These 3 T cell receptor beta chains share one sample of origin, sequenced in a study of control samples from healthy donors and cancer patients. Only in-frame clones appear in the TCRdb table, and some are missing; sequencing was by immunoSEQ multiplex PCR. The sample holds 150,000 to 200,000 clones, 70% to 90% seen once. Sequenced input: blood. All receptors come from a man aged 18 to 29 in good health.

The chain couples TRBV7-9 to TRBJ2-7; 12 bases map to TRBD2. Germline loops: CDR1 SEHNR, CDR2 FQNEAQ (reference sequence). This CDR3 has 14 residues. The V and J ends lost 5 bases and 4 bases, in that order; junction bases with no gene match: 3. The CDR3 nucleotides read TGTGCCAGCAGCAGCGGGACTAGCGGGTACGAGCAGTACTTC. Amino acid sequence: CASSSGTSGYEQYF. Together with reference TRBV7-9 and TRBJ2-7, the CDR3 gives the full variable domain: DTGVSQNPRHKITKRGQNVTFRCDPISEHNRLYWYRQTLGQGPEFLTYFQNEAQLEKSRLLSDRFSAERPKGSFSTLEIQRTEQGDSAMYLCASSSGTSGYEQYFGPGTRLTVT.

V usage is TRBV2 and J usage is TRBJ1-3; tentatively, D is TRBD1 (5 bases). The CDR3 is made up of 16 amino acids. Between the trimmed V and J ends, which lost 4 bases and 2 bases, there was a span of 15 bases. Germline CDR1 SNHLY, CDR2 FYNNEI. The CDR3, as DNA: TGTGCCAGCAGTGGTACGGGGGAGGTCACTGGAAACACCATATATTTT. Its translation is CASSGTGEVTGNTIYF.

In this sample, this clone turned up once. This chain links TRBV28 with TRBJ2-7; TRBD1 matches 10 bases. The CDR3 has 14 residues. Germline lookup yields CDR1 MDHEN and CDR2 SYDVKM. Germline trimming cut 2 bases from V and 4 bases from J; bases unmatched to any gene: 2. For the CDR3, the DNA is TGTGCCAGCAGTTTAAGGACAGGGGGGTACGAGCAGTACTTC. It specifies CASSLRTGGYEQYF.